The sequence of this T cell receptor (beta chain) was determined in a study of blood T cell repertoires in COVID-19. Study in general: Sites across the United States, Italy and Spain contributed samples from acute and convalescent COVID-19.

Germline V gene data show CDR1 as KGHDR and CDR2 as SFDVKD. V lost 7 bases and J lost 1; bases outside the gene matches: 9. The CDR3 covers 17 residues. As processed by the authors: Reference gene primer amplification in the assay estimated nucleated cell counts. TCRdb's table, derived via immunoSEQ multiplex PCR, lists solely in-frame clones and lacks some. V and J calls and clone size are as listed in that table; D and trimming were resolved from the DNA. The table has around 75,000 clones, roughly 91% seen once. The chain uses TRBV24-1 and TRBJ1-1; TRBD1 matches at 12 bases. The clonotype was recovered from a human donor in a cohort sampled during active COVID-19. The sequenced sample was peripheral blood. CDR3 sequence: CATRSGQGARGNTEAFF. Written as DNA, the CDR3 is TGTGCCACCAGATCGGGACAGGGGGCAAGAGGGAACACTGAAGCTTTCTTT.